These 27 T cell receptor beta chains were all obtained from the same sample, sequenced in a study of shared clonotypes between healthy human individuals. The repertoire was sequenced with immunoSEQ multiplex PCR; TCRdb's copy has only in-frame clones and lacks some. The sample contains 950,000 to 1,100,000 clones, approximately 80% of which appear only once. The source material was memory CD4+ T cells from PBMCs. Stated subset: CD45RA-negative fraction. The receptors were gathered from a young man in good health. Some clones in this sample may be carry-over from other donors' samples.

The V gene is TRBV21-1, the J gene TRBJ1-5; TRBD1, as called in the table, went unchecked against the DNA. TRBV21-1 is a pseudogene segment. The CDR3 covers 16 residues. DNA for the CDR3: TGTGCCAGCAGCAAAGTTTGCGGGACAGGGTTAGAGAGCCAGCATTTT. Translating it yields CASSKVCGTGLESQHF.

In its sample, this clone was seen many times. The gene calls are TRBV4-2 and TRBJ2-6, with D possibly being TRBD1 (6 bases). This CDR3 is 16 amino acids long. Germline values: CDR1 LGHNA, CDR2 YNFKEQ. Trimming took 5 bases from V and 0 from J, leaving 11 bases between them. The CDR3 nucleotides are TGTGCCAGCAGCGCCGCACAGGGCTCTGGGGCCAACGTCCTGACTTTC. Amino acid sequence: CASSAAQGSGANVLTF.

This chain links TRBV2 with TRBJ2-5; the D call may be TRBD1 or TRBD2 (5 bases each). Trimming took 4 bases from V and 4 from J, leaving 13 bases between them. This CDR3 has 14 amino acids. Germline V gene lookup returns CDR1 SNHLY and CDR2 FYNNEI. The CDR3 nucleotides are TGTGCCAGCAGTGTGGGGGAAGCTTCAGAGACCCAGTACTTC. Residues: CASSVGEASETQYF.

The CDR3 bases are TGTGCCAGCAGCCCACGACAGACCCAAGAGACCCAGTACTTC. Its protein product is CASSPRQTQETQYF. The rearrangement uses TRBV11-1 and TRBJ2-5; D might be TRBD1 (5 bases). The germline gives CDR1 SGHAT, CDR2 FQDESV (reference sequence). Trimming left V 5 bases short and J 1 base short, with 11 bases between. CDR3 size: 14 residues.

This CDR3 is CASSTLAGGITGELFF. The CDR3 DNA sequence: TGTGCCAGCAGCACCTTAGCGGGAGGGATCACCGGGGAGCTGTTTTTT. The V call is TRBV7-2, the J call TRBJ2-2; 11 bases agree with TRBD2. The CDR3 is 16 residues long. Germline V gene lookup returns CDR1 SGHTA and CDR2 FQGNSA. J was trimmed by 4 bases and V by 5 bases; bases with no gene match: 6.

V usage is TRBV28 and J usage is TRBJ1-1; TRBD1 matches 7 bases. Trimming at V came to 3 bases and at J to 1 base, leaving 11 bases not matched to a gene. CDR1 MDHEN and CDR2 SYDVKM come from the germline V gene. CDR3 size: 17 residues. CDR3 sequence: CASSFFGMGQPNTEAFF. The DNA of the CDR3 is TGTGCCAGCAGTTTCTTTGGGATGGGACAGCCGAACACTGAAGCTTTCTTT.

CDR3 in DNA: TGCGCCAGCAGCGGACAGACGAACACCGGGGAGCTGTTTTTT. This sequence encodes CASSGQTNTGELFF. This chain links TRBV4-3 with TRBJ2-2; possibly TRBD1 for D (6 bases). V was clipped by 5 bases and J by 0 bases, with 7 bases between them. The CDR3 spans 14 residues. The germline V gene has CDR1 LGHNA and CDR2 YSLEER.

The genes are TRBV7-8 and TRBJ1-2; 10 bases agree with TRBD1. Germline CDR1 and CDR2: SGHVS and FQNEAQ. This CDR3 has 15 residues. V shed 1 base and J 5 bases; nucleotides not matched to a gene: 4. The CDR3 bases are TGTGCCAGCAGCTTAGGTGGGACAGGGGTATATGGCTACACCTTC. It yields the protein CASSLGGTGVYGYTF.

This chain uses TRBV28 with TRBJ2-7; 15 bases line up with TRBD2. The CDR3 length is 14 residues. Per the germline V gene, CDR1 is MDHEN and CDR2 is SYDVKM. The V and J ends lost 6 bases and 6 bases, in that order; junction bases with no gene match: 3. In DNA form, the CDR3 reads TGTGCCAGCAGACCGGGACTAGCGGGAGGCGAGCAGTACTTC. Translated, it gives CASRPGLAGGEQYF.

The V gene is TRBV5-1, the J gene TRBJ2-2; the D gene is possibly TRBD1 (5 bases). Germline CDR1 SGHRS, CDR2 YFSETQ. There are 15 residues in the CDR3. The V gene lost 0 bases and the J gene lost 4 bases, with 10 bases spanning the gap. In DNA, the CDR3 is TGCGCCAGCAGCTTGGGCGTAGGGGCCACCGGGGAGCTGTTTTTT. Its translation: CASSLGVGATGELFF.

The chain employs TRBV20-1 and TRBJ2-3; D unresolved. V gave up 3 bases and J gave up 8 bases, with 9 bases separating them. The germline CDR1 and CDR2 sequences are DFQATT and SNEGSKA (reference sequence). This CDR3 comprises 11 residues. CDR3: CSARKGTTQYF. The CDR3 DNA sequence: TGCAGTGCTAGGAAGGGAACTACGCAGTATTTT.

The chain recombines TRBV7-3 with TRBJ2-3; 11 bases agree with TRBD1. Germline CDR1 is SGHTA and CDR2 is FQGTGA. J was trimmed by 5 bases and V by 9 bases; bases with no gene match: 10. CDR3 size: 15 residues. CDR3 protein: CASGRDRGSGDTQYF. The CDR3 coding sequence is TGTGCCAGTGGAAGGGACAGGGGGTCTGGAGATACGCAGTATTTT.

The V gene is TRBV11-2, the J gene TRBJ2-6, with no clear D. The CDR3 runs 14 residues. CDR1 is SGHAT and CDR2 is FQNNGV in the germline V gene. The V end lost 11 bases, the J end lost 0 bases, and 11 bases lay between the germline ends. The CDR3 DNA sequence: TGTGCCGGTGGGCCTACCTCTGGGGCCAACGTCCTGACTTTC. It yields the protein CAGGPTSGANVLTF.

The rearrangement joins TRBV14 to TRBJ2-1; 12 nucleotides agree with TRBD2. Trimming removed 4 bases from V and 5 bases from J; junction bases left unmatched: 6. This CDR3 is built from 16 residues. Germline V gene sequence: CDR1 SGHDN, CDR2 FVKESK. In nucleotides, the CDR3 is TGTGCCAGCAGCCCCCTACTAGCGGGAGGCGACAATGAGCAGTTCTTC. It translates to CASSPLLAGGDNEQFF.

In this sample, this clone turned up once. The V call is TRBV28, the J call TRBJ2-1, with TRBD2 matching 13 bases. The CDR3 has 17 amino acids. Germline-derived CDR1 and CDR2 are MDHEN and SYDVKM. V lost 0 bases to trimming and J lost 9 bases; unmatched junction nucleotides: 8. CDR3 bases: TGTGCCAGCAGTTTATGGGGGGGACTAGCGGGAAAAGGTGAGCAGTTCTTC. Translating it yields CASSLWGGLAGKGEQFF.

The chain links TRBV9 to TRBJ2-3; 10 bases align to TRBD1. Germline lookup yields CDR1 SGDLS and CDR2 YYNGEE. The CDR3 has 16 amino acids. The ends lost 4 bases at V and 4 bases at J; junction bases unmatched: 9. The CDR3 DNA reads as TGTGCCAGCAGCATCAATAGCGGGACAGGGGCAGATACGCAGTATTTT. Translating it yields CASSINSGTGADTQYF.

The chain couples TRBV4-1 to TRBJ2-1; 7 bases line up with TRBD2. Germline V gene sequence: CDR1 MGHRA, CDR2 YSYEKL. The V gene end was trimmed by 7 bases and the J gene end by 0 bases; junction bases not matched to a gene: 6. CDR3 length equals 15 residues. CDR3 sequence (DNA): TGCGCCAGCAAGAGCGGCGGGAGCTCCTACAATGAGCAGTTCTTC. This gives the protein CASKSGGSSYNEQFF.

The CDR3 sequence is CAICPAERIYEQYF. For the CDR3, the DNA is TGTGCTATCTGCCCGGCAGAAAGAATTTACGAGCAGTACTTC. The rearrangement uses TRBV21-1 and TRBJ2-7. TRBV21-1 is a pseudogene segment. The CDR3 has 14 residues.

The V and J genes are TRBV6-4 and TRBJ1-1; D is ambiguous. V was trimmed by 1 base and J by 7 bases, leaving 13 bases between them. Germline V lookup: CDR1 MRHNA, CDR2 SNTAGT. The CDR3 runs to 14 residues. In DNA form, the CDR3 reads TGTGCCAGCAGTGACTTAGGGCCTAGGCTTGAAGCTTTCTTT. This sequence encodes CASSDLGPRLEAFF.

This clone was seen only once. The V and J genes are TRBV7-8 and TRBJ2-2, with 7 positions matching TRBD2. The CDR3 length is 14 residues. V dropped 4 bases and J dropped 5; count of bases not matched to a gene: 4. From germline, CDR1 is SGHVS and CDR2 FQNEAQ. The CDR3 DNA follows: TGTGCCAGCAGCTCCAGCGGGACTACCGGGGAGCTGTTTTTT. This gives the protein CASSSSGTTGELFF.

In DNA form, the CDR3 reads TGTGCCAGCACCCTACGGAGGACTAGCGGGAGGACGACAGATACGCAGTATTTT. Protein: CASTLRRTSGRTTDTQYF. This chain links TRBV2 with TRBJ2-3; 14 bases map to TRBD2. The CDR3 has 18 amino acids. Trimming cost V 7 bases and J 3 bases; bases outside gene matches: 12. The germline gives CDR1 SNHLY, CDR2 FYNNEI.

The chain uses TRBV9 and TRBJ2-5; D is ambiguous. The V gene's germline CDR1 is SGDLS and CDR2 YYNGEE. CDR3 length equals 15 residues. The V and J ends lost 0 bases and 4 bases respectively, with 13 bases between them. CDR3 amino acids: CASSVAIAPGETQYF. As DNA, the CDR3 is TGTGCCAGCAGCGTAGCAATCGCCCCGGGAGAGACCCAGTACTTC.

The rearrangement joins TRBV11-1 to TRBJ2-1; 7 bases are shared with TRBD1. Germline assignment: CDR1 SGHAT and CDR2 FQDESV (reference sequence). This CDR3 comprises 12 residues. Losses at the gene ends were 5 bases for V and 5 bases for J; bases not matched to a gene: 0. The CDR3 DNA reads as TGTGCCAGCAGCGGGACAGACAATGAGCAGTTCTTC. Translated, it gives CASSGTDNEQFF. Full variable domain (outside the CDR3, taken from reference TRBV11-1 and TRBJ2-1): EAEVAQSPRYKITEKSQAVAFWCDPISGHATLYWYRQILGQGPELLVQFQDESVVDDSQLPKDRFSAERLKGVDSTLKIQPAELGDSAMYLCASSGTDNEQFFGPGTRLTVL.

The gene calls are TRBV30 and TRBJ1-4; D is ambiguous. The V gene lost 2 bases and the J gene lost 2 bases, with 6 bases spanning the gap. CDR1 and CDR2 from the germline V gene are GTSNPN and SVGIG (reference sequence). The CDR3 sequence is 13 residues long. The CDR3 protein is CAWSILTNEKLFF. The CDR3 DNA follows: TGTGCCTGGAGTATACTGACTAATGAAAAACTGTTTTTT.

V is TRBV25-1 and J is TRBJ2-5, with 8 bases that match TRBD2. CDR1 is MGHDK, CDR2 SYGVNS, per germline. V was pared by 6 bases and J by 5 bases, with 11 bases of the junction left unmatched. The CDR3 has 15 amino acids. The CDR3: CASSQSGSLGETQYF. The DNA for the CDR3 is TGTGCCAGCAGCCAAAGCGGGAGCCTGGGTGAGACCCAGTACTTC.

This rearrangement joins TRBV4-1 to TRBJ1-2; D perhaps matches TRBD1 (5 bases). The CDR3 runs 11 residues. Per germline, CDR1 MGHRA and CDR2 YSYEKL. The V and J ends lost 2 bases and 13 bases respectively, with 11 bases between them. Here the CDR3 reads CASSQRDGCTF. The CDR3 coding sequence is TGCGCCAGCAGCCAACGGGACGGATGCACCTTC.

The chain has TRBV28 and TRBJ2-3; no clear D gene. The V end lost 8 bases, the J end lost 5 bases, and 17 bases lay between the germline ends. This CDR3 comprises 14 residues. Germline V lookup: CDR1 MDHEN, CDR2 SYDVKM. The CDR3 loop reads CASRKLLPVDTQYF. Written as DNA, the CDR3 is TGTGCCAGCCGTAAACTCCTTCCCGTAGATACGCAGTATTTT.